The 6 T cell receptor beta chains reported below all come from one sample, sequenced in a study of T-cell memory formation after mild COVID-19 (dated by TCRdb to the early 2020s). Libraries were built with 5' RACE. Sequenced using an Illumina NovaSeq 6000. TCRdb reprocessing: public reads trimmed at Q25 with fastp, clones called with MiXCR, in-frame beta chains kept. Rows matching on CDR3 protein sequence are summarized as one entry with the most common DNA and genes. Present in this sample are a few hundred thousand distinct CDR3 sequences, approximately 9% of which were seen just once. The ten biggest clones cover 20% to 25% of the sample. The sequenced sample was PBMCs or a T cell subset sorted from them (not recorded which). The receptors were sampled from a man between 18 and 35 years old who had mild COVID-19 (a few samples of this study predate the infection). The sample titles of this study are shuffled in the database, so cell type and time point are left out; the donor was told from shared clones.

This clonotype was seen only a few times. The chain is built from TRBV7-9 and TRBJ1-5; D is possibly TRBD1 (6 bases). Germline CDR1 SEHNR, CDR2 FQNEAQ (reference sequence). Trimming left V 3 bases short and J 7 bases short, with 13 bases between. The CDR3 runs 14 residues. CDR3 protein: CASSLGTGHQPQHF. CDR3 DNA sequence: TGTGCCAGCAGCTTGGGAACAGGGCACCAGCCCCAGCATTTT. The complete variable domain, with remaining parts taken from reference TRBV7-9 and TRBJ1-5, reads DTGVSQNPRHKITKRGQNVTFRCDPISEHNRLYWYRQTLGQGPEFLTYFQNEAQLEKSRLLSDRFSAERPKGSFSTLEIQRTEQGDSAMYLCASSLGTGHQPQHFGDGTRLSIL.

This clonotype was seen at least ten times. The rearrangement uses TRBV24-1 and TRBJ1-6; 7 bases line up with TRBD1. This CDR3 spans 15 amino acids. The germline gives CDR1 KGHDR, CDR2 SFDVKD. The V and J ends lost 12 bases and 3 bases, in that order; junction bases with no gene match: 10. The CDR3: CAGSRDSRYNSPLHF. For the CDR3, the DNA is TGTGCCGGATCCCGGGACAGCCGCTATAATTCACCCCTCCACTTT.

The chain links TRBV4-2 to TRBJ2-3; perhaps TRBD2 as D (5 bases). Per the germline V gene, CDR1 is LGHNA and CDR2 is YNFKEQ. The CDR3 is 14 amino acids. Trimming shortened V by 5 bases and J by 2 bases, and 11 bases separated the two germline ends. The CDR3 nucleotides are TGTGCCAGCAGCGACCCGGGGATCACAGATACGCAGTATTTT. Its protein is CASSDPGITDTQYF.

The chain is built from TRBV20-1 and TRBJ1-1; no definite D call. Germline V lookup: CDR1 DFQATT, CDR2 SNEGSKA (reference sequence). The CDR3 runs 13 residues. Trimming pared 6 bases from V and 1 base from J, leaving 12 bases between. CDR3 sequence reads: CSALRPSNTEAFF. CDR3 nucleotide sequence: TGCAGTGCACTAAGACCCTCGAACACTGAAGCTTTCTTT.

This clonotype was recorded a few times. The chain carries TRBV7-2 and TRBJ2-4, with no clear D. This CDR3 spans 12 amino acids. Germline loops: CDR1 SGHTA, CDR2 FQGNSA. Trimming left V 4 bases short and J 13 bases short, with 14 bases between. CDR3 in amino acids: CASSSLAGDQYF. CDR3 sequence (DNA): TGTGCCAGCAGCTCGTTAGCCGGCGACCAGTACTTC.

This clonotype was counted many times. The chain is built from TRBV20-1 and TRBJ2-1; the D gene is possibly TRBD2 (7 bases). V dropped 2 bases and J dropped 13 bases, with 12 bases sitting between them. The CDR3 spans 11 residues. Germline CDR1 reads DFQATT; CDR2 reads SNEGSKA (reference sequence). CDR3 loop: CSARREGGQFF. The DNA of the CDR3 is TGCAGTGCTAGAAGGGAGGGGGGACAGTTCTTC.